Below, 21 T cell receptor beta chains from the same sample are listed, as sequenced in a study of T cells in Graves' hyperthyroidism and ophthalmopathy. It was RNA transcripts that yielded the amplified TCR beta CDR3 regions. During a first-round RT-PCR of the TCR CDR3, the HTBI primer set was used. From the multiplex PCR reads, TCRdb called clonotypes with MiXCR, one entry per CDR3 protein. The table has approximately 430,000 distinct CDR3 sequences, less than 20% seen once. Sequencing was done on a sample of blood. These receptors were taken from a young woman with Graves' hyperthyroidism.

In its sample, this clonotype was seen many times. V usage is TRBV18 and J usage is TRBJ2-7; 9 bases agree with TRBD1. Germline CDR1 is KGHSH and CDR2 is LQKENI. The CDR3 loop spans 16 amino acids. V trimming: 6 bases; J trimming: 5 bases; junction bases outside the gene matches: 14. The CDR3 reads CASSRGYPGQGDEQYF. The DNA for the CDR3 is TGTGCCAGCTCCCGCGGATACCCGGGACAGGGTGACGAGCAGTACTTC.

This clonotype has a count of ten or more. This chain connects TRBV20-1 to TRBJ1-4, with D possibly matching TRBD1 (5 bases). The CDR3 is made up of 12 amino acids. Germline lookup yields CDR1 DFQATT and CDR2 SNEGSKA (reference sequence). V lost 7 bases, J lost 5 bases, and 11 bases lay in between. CDR3 sequence: CSGGRENEKLFF. Written as DNA, the CDR3 is TGCAGTGGGGGACGGGAGAATGAAAAACTGTTTTTT.

V gene TRBV4-1 combines with J gene TRBJ2-2; a possible D gene is TRBD1 (5 bases). Germline V gene data show CDR1 as MGHRA and CDR2 as YSYEKL. This CDR3 is 15 amino acids long. Trimming shortened V by 2 bases and J by 1 base, and 8 bases separated the two germline ends. CDR3 region: CASSQQGRNTGELFF. CDR3 coding DNA: TGCGCCAGCAGCCAACAGGGCCGGAACACCGGGGAGCTGTTTTTT.

In this sample, this clonotype turned up many times. This chain uses TRBV5-8 with TRBJ2-1, with 8 bases lining up with TRBD2. The length of the CDR3 is 14 residues. Germline V gene lookup returns CDR1 SGHTS and CDR2 YDEGEE. The ends lost 4 bases at V and 9 bases at J; junction bases unmatched: 9. The CDR3 coding sequence is TGTGCCAGCAGCCCCGCGGGAGGTCTGGGTGAGCAGTTCTTC. Protein: CASSPAGGLGEQFF.

This clonotype came up many times. The chain links TRBV5-1 to TRBJ1-5; possibly TRBD1 for D (5 bases). The CDR3 covers 15 residues. Trimming removed 0 bases at V and 5 bases at J, with 12 bases between. Looked up from germline, CDR1 is SGHRS and CDR2 is YFSETQ. The CDR3 sequence: CASSLEGPEDQPQHF. For the CDR3, the DNA is TGCGCCAGCAGCTTGGAGGGACCCGAGGATCAGCCCCAGCATTTT.

Many counts were recorded for this clonotype. The chain combines TRBV2 with TRBJ1-2, with 7 positions matching TRBD1. CDR3 length: 16 residues. The germline gives CDR1 SNHLY, CDR2 FYNNEI. V lost 6 bases to trimming and J lost 2 bases; unmatched junction nucleotides: 12. The CDR3 here is CASSGTAGQKNYGYTF. The CDR3 bases are TGTGCCAGCAGCGGGACAGCGGGGCAAAAGAACTATGGCTACACCTTC. The full variable domain, its missing parts supplied by reference TRBV2 and TRBJ1-2, is EPEVTQTPSHQVTQMGQEVILRCVPISNHLYFYWYRQILGQKVEFLVSFYNNEISEKSEIFDDQFSVERPDGSNFTLKIRSTKLEDSAMYFCASSGTAGQKNYGYTFGSGTRLTVV.

This clonotype was observed at least ten times. The chain couples TRBV20-1 to TRBJ1-1; TRBD1 might be the D (6 bases). From germline, CDR1 is DFQATT and CDR2 SNEGSKA (reference sequence). Trimming took 7 bases from V and 4 from J, leaving 16 bases between them. This CDR3 spans 13 amino acids. The CDR3 sequence: CSVRGGKGTEAFF. CDR3 DNA sequence: TGCAGTGTTAGGGGGGGGAAGGGCACTGAAGCTTTCTTT.

This clonotype was seen many times. The chain combines TRBV10-2 with TRBJ2-5, with 11 bases aligning to TRBD2. Germline CDR1 is WSHSY and CDR2 is SAAADI. The CDR3 runs 15 residues. The V segment lost 7 bases and the J segment 2 bases; nucleotides outside the gene matches: 6. The CDR3 DNA reads TGCGCCAGCATTAGCGGGAGGGCCGTTCAAGAGACCCAGTACTTC. Protein sequence: CASISGRAVQETQYF.

This clonotype occurred many times. The V gene is TRBV3-1, the J gene TRBJ2-5; 10 bases match TRBD1. Germline loops: CDR1 LGHDT, CDR2 YNNKEL (reference sequence). The V and J ends lost 3 bases and 2 bases, in that order; junction bases with no gene match: 3. This CDR3 has 15 residues. The CDR3 sequence is CASSHRTGGQETQYF. Written as DNA, the CDR3 is TGTGCCAGCAGCCACCGGACAGGGGGTCAAGAGACCCAGTACTTC.

This clonotype was recorded many times. J is TRBJ1-2 and V is TRBV3-1; the match to TRBD1 covers 7 bases. This CDR3 has 13 residues. V dropped 5 bases and J dropped 2; count of bases not matched to a gene: 2. Germline V CDR1 and CDR2: LGHDT, YNNKEL (reference sequence). The CDR3 sequence: CASSSDRNYGYTF. In DNA, the CDR3 is TGTGCCAGCAGCTCGGACAGGAACTATGGCTACACCTTC.

This clonotype was picked up a small number of times. This sequence joins TRBV9 and TRBJ2-1; no firm D call. The V gene lost 1 base and the J gene lost 0 bases, with 8 bases spanning the gap. The germline V gene encodes CDR1 SGDLS and CDR2 YYNGEE. The CDR3 sequence is 15 residues long. DNA of the CDR3: TGTGCCAGCAGCGTATTCGCAGGCTCCTACAATGAGCAGTTCTTC. Protein sequence: CASSVFAGSYNEQFF.

Concerning this clonotype itself: This sequence may be a read error, since a much larger clone differs from it by one base. This sequence joins TRBV5-5 and TRBJ2-2; 8 positions match TRBD2. Germline CDR1 and CDR2: SGHKS and YYEKEE (reference sequence). The CDR3 covers 16 residues. CDR3 bases: TGTGCCAGCAGCTTGGCACTAGCGGCGAACACCGAGGAGCTGTTTTTT. Translating gives CASSLALAANTEELFF.

This clonotype was seen more than once but under ten times. The genes are TRBV9 and TRBJ2-5; D might be TRBD1 (6 bases). The germline gives CDR1 SGDLS, CDR2 YYNGEE. The CDR3 spans 14 residues. V was pared by 3 bases and J by 2 bases, with 11 bases between. CDR3 amino acids: CASSGTAPQETQYF. DNA for the CDR3: TGTGCCAGCAGCGGGACAGCTCCTCAAGAGACCCAGTACTTC. Full variable domain (missing parts from reference TRBV9 and TRBJ2-5): DSGVTQTPKHLITATGQRVTLRCSPRSGDLSVYWYQQSLDQGLQFLIQYYNGEERAKGNILERFSAQQFPDLHSELNLSSLELGDSALYFCASSGTAPQETQYFGPGTRLLVL.

The sample holds many counts of this clonotype. The rearrangement uses TRBV3-1 and TRBJ2-2; 10 bases agree with TRBD2. Germline values: CDR1 LGHDT, CDR2 YNNKEL (reference sequence). The CDR3 is made up of 19 amino acids. The J segment lost 0 bases and the V segment lost 1 base, leaving 8 bases of the junction unmatched. The CDR3 region is CASSQAIGSGRANTGELFF. CDR3 DNA sequence: TGTGCCAGCAGCCAAGCCATAGGGAGCGGGAGGGCGAACACCGGGGAGCTGTTTTTT.

This clonotype turned up a few times. The rearrangement joins TRBV7-9 to TRBJ1-2; 9 bases map to TRBD1. The CDR3 length is 14 residues. V trimming: 5 bases; J trimming: 8 bases; junction bases outside the gene matches: 9. Per germline, CDR1 SEHNR and CDR2 FQNEAQ (reference sequence). The CDR3 is CASSDPGQGWGYTF. The CDR3 DNA is TGTGCCAGCAGCGATCCGGGACAGGGCTGGGGCTACACCTTC.

This clonotype occurred many times. This sequence joins TRBV11-2 and TRBJ1-6; the D is unclear. This CDR3 has 12 residues. Trimming stripped 5 bases from V and 9 bases from J, with 8 bases between. Germline V lookup: CDR1 SGHAT, CDR2 FQNNGV. CDR3 nucleotide sequence: TGTGCCAGCAGCCCCTTAGGTTCACCCCTCCACTTT. This translates into CASSPLGSPLHF. The full variable domain, in which reference TRBV11-2 and TRBJ1-6 provide the parts outside the CDR3, is EAGVAQSPRYKIIEKRQSVAFWCNPISGHATLYWYQQILGQGPKLLIQFQNNGVVDDSQLPKDRFSAERLKGVDSTLKIQPAKLEDSAVYLCASSPLGSPLHFGNGTRLTVT.

This clonotype was seen many times. The genes are TRBV11-2 and TRBJ2-1; 10 bases agree with TRBD1. Germline V gene data show CDR1 as SGHAT and CDR2 as FQNNGV. V trimming: 2 bases; J trimming: 4 bases; junction bases outside the gene matches: 2. The CDR3 is made up of 15 amino acids. DNA of the CDR3: TGTGCCAGCAGCTTACCGGGACAGGGGTACAATGAGCAGTTCTTC. Translated: CASSLPGQGYNEQFF.

This clonotype appeared many times. This sequence joins TRBV11-3 and TRBJ1-2; D unclear. The CDR3 is made up of 12 amino acids. Trimming pared 3 bases from V and 4 bases from J, leaving 6 bases between. CDR1 is SGHNT, CDR2 YENEEA, per germline. The CDR3: CASSFPSYGYTF. The CDR3 DNA follows: TGTGCCAGCAGCTTCCCGTCCTATGGCTACACCTTC.

This clonotype was counted ten times or more. The chain combines TRBV20-1 with TRBJ2-3, with 9 bases fitting TRBD2. CDR3 size: 14 residues. CDR1 and CDR2 (germline): DFQATT, SNEGSKA (reference sequence). After removal of 5 bases from V and 4 bases from J, the junction contained 7 bases not matched to a gene. CDR3 sequence (DNA): TGCAGTGCTTGCGGGGGGGAGGTCGCAGATACGCAGTATTTT. This encodes CSACGGEVADTQYF.

The chain uses TRBV20-1 and TRBJ1-6; D perhaps matches TRBD1 (6 bases). This CDR3 is 15 amino acids long. Germline V CDR1 and CDR2: DFQATT, SNEGSKA (reference sequence). V lost 4 bases, J lost 0 bases, and 10 bases lay in between. This CDR3 reads CSAIQGSSYNSPLHF. CDR3 in DNA: TGCAGTGCTATACAGGGCAGCTCCTATAATTCACCCCTCCACTTT.

This clonotype was picked up a small number of times. A much larger clonotype is one base distant, so this may be a read error. The chain employs TRBV5-1 and TRBJ2-7; 9 positions match TRBD1. From germline, CDR1 is SGHRS and CDR2 YFSETQ. This CDR3 has 17 amino acids. Trimming took 1 base from V and 4 from J; bases not matched to a gene: 12. CDR3 DNA sequence: TGCGCCAGCAGCTTGATTGGGGACGGACAGGGGTCGTACGAGCAGTACTTC. It yields the protein CASSLIGDGQGSYEQYF.